This TCR beta chain was profiled in a study of blood T cell repertoires in COVID-19. Turning to the study itself: From the United States, Italy and Spain came samples of acute and convalescent COVID-19. T cells, B-cell-depleted T cells, or PBMCs provided the cDNA or gDNA that served as material.

The CDR3 extends over 13 amino acids. Trimming removed 3 bases from V and 6 bases from J, with 11 bases in between. Looked up from germline, CDR1 is KGHSH and CDR2 is LQKENI. Donors of Cohort 3 who recovered were those that had two negative PCRs, clearance, or symptom resolution. Regarding this clone: The same CDR3 is also encoded by other DNA sequences in this sample.

Authors' processing steps: How many nucleated cells were present was estimated from reference gene primer amplification. Sequencing was performed with immunoSEQ multiplex PCR; in TCRdb, only in-frame clones are kept and a portion is missing. The V and J calls and clone size are taken from that table; D and trimming were inferred from the DNA. The sample includes around 500,000 clones, less than 90% of them seen just once. The chain combines TRBV18 with TRBJ1-2, with D tentatively TRBD1 (5 bases). The sequence was collected from an older woman who had recovered from COVID-19. The sequenced sample was PBMCs or T cells enriched from blood (not recorded which). The CDR3 coding sequence is TGTGCCAGCTCACCCCAGGGAATCGATGGCTACACCTTC. It translates to CASSPQGIDGYTF.